The rows below give T cell receptor beta chains drawn from one sample of a study of blood T cell repertoires in COVID-19. Sequencing was performed with immunoSEQ multiplex PCR; in TCRdb, only in-frame clones are kept and a portion is missing. The sample holds around 700,000 clones; over 80% are singletons and the top ten take about 0.24%. Material: peripheral blood. The receptors stem from a woman aged 18-29 years with acute or convalescent COVID-19. CDR3s include the opening cysteine and the closing phenylalanine or tryptophan. A D gene is named only where the DNA matches it firmly. Clone size is not always given. Where it is, it says once, few, many or a class for expanded clones.

D: -
V: TRBV27
size: -
J: TRBJ1-1
CDR3: CASKGSTEAFF
DNA: TGTGCCAGCAAGGGGTCGACTGAAGCTTTCTTT

D: TRBD1
V: TRBV24-1
size: -
J: TRBJ2-5
CDR3: CATSDLTGTGGMETQYF
DNA: TGTGCCACCAGTGATCTCACCGGGACAGGGGGTATGGAGACCCAGTACTTC

D: -
V: TRBV5-1
size: -
J: TRBJ1-1
CDR3: CASSLTRNTEAFF
DNA: TGCGCCAGCAGCTTGACCAGAAACACTGAAGCTTTCTTT

D: TRBD1
V: TRBV5-1
size: -
J: TRBJ1-5
CDR3: CASSLGQGGQPQHF
DNA: TGCGCCAGCAGCTTGGGACAGGGGGGTCAGCCCCAGCATTTT

D: -
V: TRBV7-3
size: -
J: TRBJ2-3
CDR3: CASSFGHPSTDTQYF
DNA: TGTGCCAGCAGCTTCGGACACCCTAGCACAGATACGCAGTATTTT

D: TRBD1
V: TRBV30
size: -
J: TRBJ2-7
CDR3: CAWSVRRTGGLGQYF
DNA: TGTGCCTGGAGTGTACGGCGGACAGGGGGTTTAGGGCAGTACTTC

D: -
V: TRBV6-5
size: -
J: TRBJ2-7
CDR3: CASRTGSYEQYF
DNA: TGTGCCAGCAGGACAGGTTCCTACGAGCAGTACTTC

D: TRBD1
V: TRBV18
size: -
J: TRBJ1-5
CDR3: CASSLGTGFQPQHF
DNA: TGTGCCAGCTCACTTGGGACAGGGTTTCAGCCCCAGCATTTT

D: -
V: TRBV6-2/TRBV6-3
size: -
J: TRBJ1-1
CDR3: CASSYSKGVSYEAFF
DNA: TGTGCCAGCAGTTACTCGAAGGGGGTAAGCTATGAAGCTTTCTTT

D: -
V: TRBV11-2
size: once
J: TRBJ1-6
CDR3: CASSPGGPLHF
DNA: TGTGCCAGCAGCCCGGGGGGCCCCCTCCACTTT

D: -
V: TRBV6-5
size: -
J: TRBJ1-2
CDR3: CASREGIWGYTF
DNA: TGTGCCAGCAGGGAGGGGATCTGGGGCTACACCTTC

D: -
V: TRBV5-1
size: -
J: TRBJ2-2
CDR3: CASSPRRGYTGELFF
DNA: TGCGCCAGCTCCCCGAGGCGGGGCTACACCGGGGAGCTGTTTTTT

D: -
V: TRBV6-4
size: -
J: TRBJ1-5
CDR3: CASSPIEGGNQPQHF
DNA: TGTGCCAGCAGTCCGATCGAGGGCGGCAATCAGCCCCAGCATTTT

D: TRBD1
V: TRBV3-1/TRBV3-2
size: once
J: TRBJ2-2
CDR3: CASRPPRTGGTGELFF
DNA: TGTGCCAGCAGACCTCCCAGGACAGGGGGCACCGGGGAGCTGTTTTTT

D: -
V: TRBV5-5
size: -
J: TRBJ2-2
CDR3: CASSLTSNTGELFF
DNA: TGTGCCAGCAGCTTGACTTCGAACACCGGGGAGCTGTTTTTT

D: TRBD1
V: TRBV4-3
size: -
J: TRBJ1-1
CDR3: CASSPGDRGFMTEAFF
DNA: TGCGCCAGCAGCCCAGGGGACAGGGGGTTTATGACTGAAGCTTTCTTT

D: -
V: TRBV9
size: -
J: TRBJ1-2
CDR3: CASSFYPYGYTF
DNA: TGTGCCAGCAGCTTCTACCCCTATGGCTACACCTTC

D: TRBD1
V: TRBV4-1
size: -
J: TRBJ1-1
CDR3: CASSPDDRGNTEAFF
DNA: TGCGCCAGCAGCCCCGACGACAGGGGGAACACTGAAGCTTTCTTT

D: -
V: TRBV19
size: -
J: TRBJ1-1
CDR3: CASSIGTAVNTEAFF
DNA: TGTGCCAGTAGTATCGGTACAGCCGTGAACACTGAAGCTTTCTTT

D: TRBD1
V: TRBV28
size: -
J: TRBJ1-5
CDR3: CASNWGTGAGNQPQHF
DNA: TGTGCCAGCAATTGGGGGACAGGGGCAGGCAATCAGCCCCAGCATTTT

D: TRBD1
V: TRBV5-4
size: -
J: TRBJ1-3
CDR3: CASSLGDRRYHTIYF
DNA: TGTGCCAGCAGCTTGGGGGACAGGAGGTATCACACCATATATTTT

D: -
V: TRBV4-3
size: -
J: TRBJ2-3
CDR3: CASSQQEAGTDTQYF
DNA: TGCGCCAGCAGCCAACAAGAGGCCGGCACAGATACGCAGTATTTT

D: -
V: TRBV5-1
size: once
J: TRBJ2-6
CDR3: CASSLAGGLLTF
DNA: TGCGCCAGCAGCTTGGCCGGTGGGCTCCTGACTTTC

D: -
V: TRBV27
size: -
J: TRBJ2-7
CDR3: CASSLMVGGPDEQYF
DNA: TGTGCCAGCAGTTTGATGGTAGGAGGGCCGGACGAGCAGTACTTC

D: -
V: TRBV5-1
size: -
J: TRBJ2-1
CDR3: CASSKKTVSYNEQFF
DNA: TGCGCCAGCAGTAAGAAGACAGTCTCCTACAATGAGCAGTTCTTC

D: TRBD1
V: TRBV11-2
size: few
J: TRBJ1-2
CDR3: CASSPGTGDYGYTF
DNA: TGTGCCAGCAGCCCGGGGACAGGGGACTATGGCTACACCTTC